This T cell receptor (beta chain) was recovered during a study of OX40 agonist ivuxolimab in advanced cancers. CDR1 and CDR2 (germline): PRHDT, FYEKMQ (reference sequence). This CDR3 comprises 10 residues. V lost 4 bases and J lost 15, with 10 bases in between. The table came from immunoSEQ multiplex PCR; TCRdb's copy has only in-frame clones and leaves some out. Of some 14,000 clones listed, around three quarters are singletons. This sequence was found in an adult with an advanced solid tumor such as melanoma, head and neck, liver or kidney cancer. J is TRBJ2-1 and V is TRBV13; D ambiguous. Sequencing used CD4+ or CD8+ T cells sorted from blood, obtained in a trial of the OX40 agonist ivuxolimab. The CDR3 sequence is CASSCPRTFF. The CDR3 DNA sequence: TGTGCCAGCAGCTGCCCAAGAACGTTCTTC.